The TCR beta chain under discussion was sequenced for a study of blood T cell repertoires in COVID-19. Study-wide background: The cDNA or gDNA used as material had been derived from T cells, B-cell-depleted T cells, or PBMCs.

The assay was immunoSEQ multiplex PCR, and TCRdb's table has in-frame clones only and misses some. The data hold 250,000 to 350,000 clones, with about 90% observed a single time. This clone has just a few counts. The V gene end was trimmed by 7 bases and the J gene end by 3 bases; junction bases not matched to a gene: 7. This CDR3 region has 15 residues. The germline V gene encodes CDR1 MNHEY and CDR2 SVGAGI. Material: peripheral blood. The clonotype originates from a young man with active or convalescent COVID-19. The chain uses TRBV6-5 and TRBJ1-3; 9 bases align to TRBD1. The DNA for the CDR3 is TGTGCCAGCAAAACGGGACAGGGTTTTGGAAACACCATATATTTT. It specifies CASKTGQGFGNTIYF.